This entry lists 10 T cell receptor beta chains sequenced from one sample in a study of cytomegalovirus exposure and HLA in healthy donors. PCR involved 60 Vbeta and 13 Jbeta primers. TCRdb's copy holds only in-frame clones and misses some; the assay was immunoSEQ multiplex PCR. This table holds 150,000 to 200,000 clones, over 75% found once. Sequenced material: PBMCs. These receptors all stem from a woman between 25 and 40 years old in good health and CMV-seronegative.

The chain carries TRBV21-1 and TRBJ2-5; TRBD2 was called by the table and not checked on the DNA. TRBV21-1 is described as a pseudogene. The CDR3 is 14 amino acids. The CDR3 coding sequence is TGTGCCAGCAGCAAGGTGTCTAGCGGGGGCCCCCAGTACTTC. It specifies CASSKVSSGGPQYF.

V gene TRBV5-1 combines with J gene TRBJ1-1; possible D gene TRBD1, 5 bases. The germline CDR1 and CDR2 sequences are SGHRS and YFSETQ. The CDR3 sequence is 14 residues long. Trimming cost V 3 bases and J 1 base, with 10 bases left between them. The CDR3 nucleotides are TGCGCCAGCAGCTCAGGGAGGGGGAACACTGAAGCTTTCTTT. It yields the protein CASSSGRGNTEAFF.

The chain links TRBV6-5 to TRBJ1-4; a weak D match, TRBD1 (5 bases). V gave up 6 bases and J gave up 10 bases, with 21 bases separating them. Germline V gene lookup returns CDR1 MNHEY and CDR2 SVGAGI. The CDR3 spans 15 residues. The CDR3 protein is CASRIGGVQAGKLFF. For the CDR3, the DNA is TGTGCCAGCAGAATCGGAGGGGTCCAAGCCGGAAAACTGTTTTTT.

The chain has TRBV30 and TRBJ2-3; 8 bases agree with TRBD1. This CDR3 has 15 amino acids. After removal of 5 bases from V and 5 bases from J, the junction contained 12 bases not matched to a gene. Germline V gene sequence: CDR1 GTSNPN, CDR2 SVGIG (reference sequence). CDR3 nucleotide sequence: TGTGCCTGGCATATAAACAGGGGGGTAAGAGATACGCAGTATTTT. It is translated as CAWHINRGVRDTQYF.

The genes are TRBV27 and TRBJ2-5; perhaps TRBD1 as D (6 bases). The germline gives CDR1 MNHEY, CDR2 SMNVEV (reference sequence). This CDR3 comprises 14 residues. The V end lost 2 bases, the J end lost 9 bases, and 16 bases lay between the germline ends. The CDR3 bases are TGTGCCAGCAGTTTAGTCCGCAGGGGATCCGCCCAGTACTTC. Its translation: CASSLVRRGSAQYF.

The chain couples TRBV23-1 to TRBJ2-7; 10 bases are shared with TRBD1. TRBV23-1 falls under the ORF class, with uncertain function. The trim removed 5 bases at V and 3 bases at J, leaving 7 bases unmatched. The length of the CDR3 is 15 residues. CDR3 DNA sequence: TGCGCCAGCAGTGGAAGGGGGACAGGGGTCTACGAGCAGTACTTC. This encodes CASSGRGTGVYEQYF.

The chain joins TRBV10-1 to TRBJ2-7, with D possibly TRBD1 on 6 matching bases. The germline CDR1 and CDR2 sequences are WNHNN and SYGVQD (reference sequence). Deletions cut 3 bases from V and 5 bases from J, with 11 bases between. This CDR3 spans 13 amino acids. The CDR3 DNA reads as TGCGCCAGCAGTGATGGGACATACCACGAGCAGTACTTC. Translation gives CASSDGTYHEQYF.

The V call is TRBV4-3, the J call TRBJ1-3; no clear D. The CDR3 covers 15 residues. V was trimmed by 4 bases and J by 4 bases, leaving 14 bases between them. Germline V gene lookup returns CDR1 LGHNA and CDR2 YSLEER. This CDR3 is CASSRRRQVGNTIYF. The CDR3, as DNA: TGCGCCAGCAGCCGCCGCCGGCAGGTCGGAAACACCATATATTTT.

The rearrangement links TRBV27 to TRBJ1-5; TRBD1 agrees at 8 bases. The CDR3 is 16 amino acids. Per germline, CDR1 MNHEY and CDR2 SMNVEV (reference sequence). With 4 bases clipped from V and 1 base from J, the junction kept 6 bases outside the gene matches. The CDR3 DNA sequence: TGTGCCAGCAGTTCGAAGACAGGGGTGAGCAATCAGCCCCAGCATTTT. Translated: CASSSKTGVSNQPQHF.

A few counts support this clone. The chain employs TRBV30 and TRBJ1-2, with D unclear. This CDR3 region has 12 residues. The V end lost 2 bases, the J end lost 2 bases, and 6 bases lay between the germline ends. Germline loops: CDR1 GTSNPN, CDR2 SVGIG (reference sequence). CDR3 residues: CAWSSGNYGYTF. CDR3 coding DNA: TGTGCCTGGAGTTCCGGGAACTATGGCTACACCTTC.